This TCR beta chain stems from a study of preoperative IRX-2 immunotherapy in early breast cancer. Libraries were prepared by immunoSEQ multiplex PCR; TCRdb keeps only in-frame clonotypes and omits some of them. The data contain around 57,000 clones, around 94% of them singletons. Germline V gene data show CDR1 as SGHTA and CDR2 as FQGNSA. Trimming at V came to 0 bases and at J to 1 base, leaving 9 bases not matched to a gene. The CDR3 covers 17 residues. The treatment was: preoperative locoregional IRX-2 cytokine immunotherapy. Samples came from a phase Ib trial of preoperative locoregional IRX-2 cytokine immunotherapy.

The TCR was taken from a human donor with breast cancer. The rearrangement links TRBV7-2 to TRBJ2-7, with TRBD1 identical over 7 bases. Sampling was performed from a patient treated with IRX-2 immunotherapy. The CDR3 DNA reads TGTGCCAGCAGCTTAGCCCTGGGACAGCCTTCTTCCTACGAGCAGTACTTC. It encodes CASSLALGQPSSYEQYF.